The next 28 T cell receptor beta chains were all read from a single sample in a study of blood T cell repertoires in COVID-19 (TCRdb year 2020). Libraries came from the immunoSEQ multiplex PCR assay. This immuneACCESS table, as held by TCRdb, lists in-frame sequences with V and J called but not all clones. Of the missing ones, under half trace to an unresolved V gene in checked studies; the others have no known cause. Across this sample there are 250,000 to 350,000 clones, with 88% seen only once. The top ten clonotypes cover about 11% of the sample. Sequencing was carried out using peripheral blood. These receptors were collected from a woman in her 30s with COVID-19, enrolled during active disease.

The chain employs TRBV14 and TRBJ2-3, with D tentatively TRBD1 (5 bases). The ends were cut back, 3 bases at V and 0 bases at J, with 10 bases in the middle. This CDR3 is built from 15 residues. CDR1 and CDR2 from the germline V gene are SGHDN and FVKESK. The DNA for the CDR3 is TGTGCCAGCAGCCAGAGGACATTAAGCACAGATACGCAGTATTTT. Encoded protein: CASSQRTLSTDTQYF.

This clone was seen a single time. The rearrangement links TRBV6-6 to TRBJ1-6; D possibly corresponds to TRBD1 (6 bases). The ends were cut back, 5 bases at V and 4 bases at J, with 12 bases in the middle. This CDR3 is 15 amino acids long. The germline V gene encodes CDR1 MNHNY and CDR2 SVGAGI (reference sequence). CDR3 nucleotides: TGTGCCAGCAGTGGGAGGGGGGAATATAATTCACCCCTCCACTTT. Amino acid sequence: CASSGRGEYNSPLHF.

The CDR3 region is CASSLPGQASPLHF. In DNA, the CDR3 is TGCGCCAGCAGCTTGCCAGGGCAGGCTTCACCCCTCCACTTT. This chain uses TRBV5-1 with TRBJ1-6; the D gene is possibly TRBD1 (5 bases). There are 14 residues in the CDR3. V lost 1 base and J 9 bases, leaving 11 bases between the germline ends. Germline CDR1 reads SGHRS; CDR2 reads YFSETQ. Full variable domain (missing parts from reference TRBV5-1 and TRBJ1-6): KAGVTQTPRYLIKTRGQQVTLSCSPISGHRSVSWYQQTPGQGLQFLFEYFSETQRNKGNFPGRFSGRQFSNSRSEMNVSTLELGDSALYLCASSLPGQASPLHFGNGTRLTVT.

The genes are TRBV18 and TRBJ2-7; D not certain. CDR1 and CDR2 (germline): KGHSH, LQKENI. CDR3 length: 15 residues. V was pared by 4 bases and J by 1 base, with 14 bases between. The CDR3 reads CASSLRPSSSYEQYF. CDR3 DNA: TGTGCCAGCTCACTACGCCCCAGTTCGTCCTACGAGCAGTACTTC.

This chain uses TRBV4-3 with TRBJ2-7; D might be TRBD2 (6 bases). The CDR3 is made up of 16 amino acids. In germline, CDR1 is LGHNA, CDR2 YSLEER. Trimming left V 0 bases short and J 0 bases short, with 12 bases between. The CDR3 loop reads CASSQDYGGLSYEQYF. CDR3 nucleotide sequence: TGCGCCAGCAGCCAAGATTACGGGGGACTCTCCTACGAGCAGTACTTC.

V is TRBV3-1 (or the pseudogene TRBV3-2) and J is TRBJ2-4; D is possibly TRBD2 (6 bases). Between the trimmed V and J ends, which lost 1 base and 7 bases, there was a span of 11 bases. The CDR3 covers 14 residues. Germline CDR1 is LGHDT and CDR2 is YNNKEL (reference sequence). The chain's CDR3 is CASSQVGGTNIQYF. In nucleotides, the CDR3 is TGTGCCAGCAGCCAAGTCGGCGGGACTAACATTCAGTACTTC.

This clone was seen a few times. The chain carries TRBV7-2 and TRBJ2-7; 8 nucleotides align to TRBD1. The CDR3 contains 14 residues. Per germline, CDR1 SGHTA and CDR2 FQGNSA. V was pared by 7 bases and J by 0 bases, with 5 bases of the junction left unmatched. The CDR3 here is CASNSGTGSYEQYF. The CDR3 bases are TGTGCCAGCAACTCCGGGACAGGCTCCTACGAGCAGTACTTC.

This clone was seen once. The chain combines TRBV6-5 with TRBJ2-7; possibly TRBD1 for D (6 bases). Looked up from germline, CDR1 is MNHEY and CDR2 is SVGAGI. The CDR3 consists of 14 residues. Trimming cost V 6 bases and J 2 bases, with 14 bases left between them. The CDR3 nucleotides are TGTGCCAGCAGACAGGGAATAGGGACCTACGAGCAGTACTTC. This sequence encodes CASRQGIGTYEQYF.

The chain links TRBV7-9 to TRBJ1-4; 10 bases match TRBD1. Germline CDR1 is SEHNR and CDR2 is FQNEAQ (reference sequence). This CDR3 has 15 amino acids. Trimming at V came to 2 bases and at J to 8 bases, leaving 5 bases not matched to a gene. DNA for the CDR3: TGTGCCAGCAGCTTATCCGGGACAGGGGCGGAAAAACTGTTTTTT. Encoded protein: CASSLSGTGAEKLFF.

Here the CDR3 DNA reads TGTGCCTGGAGCGAGGGGCTAGCGGGAGATGACGAGCAGTACTTC. Amino acids: CAWSEGLAGDDEQYF. The chain has TRBV30 and TRBJ2-7, with TRBD2 matching 10 bases. The CDR3 contains 15 residues. Germline V gene lookup returns CDR1 GTSNPN and CDR2 SVGIG (reference sequence). J was trimmed by 5 bases and V by 3 bases; bases with no gene match: 10. The entire variable domain, with the rest obtained from reference TRBV30 and TRBJ2-7, is as follows: SQTIHQWPATLVQPVGSPLSLECTVEGTSNPNLYWYRQAAGRGLQLLFYSVGIGQISSEVPQNLSASRPQDRQFILSSKKLLLSDSGFYLCAWSEGLAGDDEQYFGPGTRLTVT.

The rearrangement uses TRBV6-5 and TRBJ2-7, with D possibly TRBD2 on 6 matching bases. CDR1 and CDR2 from the germline V gene are MNHEY and SVGAGI. V was cut by 2 bases and J by 2 bases, with 10 bases left in between. The CDR3 consists of 14 residues. This chain's CDR3 is CASSYGRGTYEQYF. CDR3 DNA sequence: TGTGCCAGCAGTTACGGTCGGGGGACCTACGAGCAGTACTTC.

The chain couples TRBV30 to TRBJ2-4, with TRBD1 as a possible D gene (5 bases). The ends were cut back, 1 base at V and 6 bases at J, with 7 bases in the middle. This CDR3 spans 12 amino acids. Germline CDR1 is GTSNPN and CDR2 is SVGIG (reference sequence). This CDR3 is CAWSEQGNIQYF. The CDR3 bases are TGTGCCTGGAGTGAGCAGGGAAACATTCAGTACTTC.

The V call is TRBV2, the J call TRBJ1-4; 12 bases align to TRBD1. J was trimmed by 8 bases and V by 6 bases; bases with no gene match: 13. The germline gives CDR1 SNHLY, CDR2 FYNNEI. The CDR3 consists of 17 residues. The CDR3 region has the DNA TGTGCCAGCAGGGGACAGGGGGCGAGGTTACCATTGGAAAAACTGTTTTTT. As protein: CASRGQGARLPLEKLFF.

The chain is built from TRBV24-1 and TRBJ2-5, with D perhaps matching TRBD2 (5 bases). Germline loops: CDR1 KGHDR, CDR2 SFDVKD. The V and J ends lost 3 bases and 3 bases respectively, with 10 bases between them. The CDR3 has 14 amino acids. CDR3 sequence reads: CATSDPDGEETQYF. DNA of the CDR3: TGTGCCACCAGTGATCCTGACGGGGAAGAGACCCAGTACTTC.

V is TRBV28 and J is TRBJ2-2; 9 positions match TRBD2. Trimming cost V 5 bases and J 2 bases; bases outside gene matches: 18. The length of the CDR3 is 20 residues. Germline values: CDR1 MDHEN, CDR2 SYDVKM. The CDR3 reads CASSPPPRSGRKTNTGELFF. The CDR3 coding sequence is TGTGCCAGCAGTCCCCCACCTCGAAGCGGGAGGAAGACAAACACCGGGGAGCTGTTTTTT.

The chain couples TRBV2 to TRBJ1-1; TRBD1 agrees at 10 bases. Germline trimming cut 8 bases from V and 4 bases from J; bases unmatched to any gene: 10. The CDR3 is 15 amino acids. Germline V CDR1 and CDR2: SNHLY, FYNNEI. Here the CDR3 reads CASGTRTGGGTEAFF. DNA for the CDR3: TGTGCCAGCGGGACTAGGACAGGGGGGGGCACTGAAGCTTTCTTT.

This clone was seen a single time. The chain employs TRBV7-9 and TRBJ2-7; tentatively, D is TRBD2 (6 bases). The CDR3 totals 14 residues. Germline lookup yields CDR1 SEHNR and CDR2 FQNEAQ (reference sequence). V was shortened by 10 bases and J by 4 bases, with 20 bases between the two germline ends. The CDR3 region has the DNA TGTGCCACCGACTCCTGGGATGGGGGGTACGAGCAGTACTTC. Amino acid sequence: CATDSWDGGYEQYF.

V usage is TRBV28 and J usage is TRBJ1-5, with D possibly matching TRBD1 (5 bases). The germline V gene has CDR1 MDHEN and CDR2 SYDVKM. The CDR3 covers 17 residues. V was clipped by 4 bases and J by 9 bases, with 25 bases between them. The CDR3 reads CASSSPSGGDAMGPQHF. Here the CDR3 DNA reads TGTGCCAGCAGTTCCCCCTCGGGCGGGGACGCAATGGGGCCCCAGCATTTT.

The chain couples TRBV2 to TRBJ2-1, with D possibly TRBD2 on 6 matching bases. Trimming pared 8 bases from V and 6 bases from J, leaving 20 bases between. CDR3 length equals 15 residues. Per the germline V gene, CDR1 is SNHLY and CDR2 is FYNNEI. CDR3 in amino acids: CASRWDFAPGNEQFF. The CDR3 coding sequence is TGTGCCAGCCGTTGGGACTTCGCTCCTGGCAATGAGCAGTTCTTC.

The rearrangement uses TRBV5-8 and TRBJ1-6, with D uncertain. The length of the CDR3 is 13 residues. Trimming removed 0 bases at V and 14 bases at J, with 12 bases between. Germline V gene lookup returns CDR1 SGHTS and CDR2 YDEGEE. CDR3 amino acids: CASSLEPGGSLHF. Here the CDR3 DNA reads TGTGCCAGCAGCTTGGAACCCGGAGGTTCCCTCCACTTT. Looking up the rest from reference TRBV5-8 and TRBJ1-6 gives the full variable domain: EAGVTQSPTHLIKTRGQQATLRCSPISGHTSVYWYQQALGLGLQFLLWYDEGEERNRGNFPPRFSGRQFPNYSSELNVNALELEDSALYLCASSLEPGGSLHFGNGTRLTVT.

The chain employs TRBV24-1 and TRBJ2-3; TRBD2 matches at 9 bases. Germline assignment: CDR1 KGHDR and CDR2 SFDVKD. Unmatched junction bases numbered 4, after V lost 0 bases and J lost 4 bases. CDR3 size: 16 residues. For the CDR3, the DNA is TGTGCCACCAGTGATTTGGCGGGGGGGGTCGCAGATACGCAGTATTTT. Its translation: CATSDLAGGVADTQYF.

V gene TRBV2 combines with J gene TRBJ2-1, with 12 bases lining up with TRBD2. Germline loops: CDR1 SNHLY, CDR2 FYNNEI. Trimming cost V 5 bases and J 5 bases; bases outside gene matches: 4. This CDR3 spans 15 amino acids. Written as DNA, the CDR3 is TGTGCCAGCAGTAGGACTAGCGGGATGGACAATGAGCAGTTCTTC. Translating gives CASSRTSGMDNEQFF.

V usage is TRBV6-4 and J usage is TRBJ2-1; TRBD2 matches at 14 bases. Trimming took 0 bases from V and 10 from J; bases not matched to a gene: 5. From germline, CDR1 is MRHNA and CDR2 SNTAGT. The CDR3 covers 16 residues. As DNA, the CDR3 is TGTGCCAGCAGTGACTCAGGGACTAGCGGGAGCAGCGAGCAGTTCTTC. Residues: CASSDSGTSGSSEQFF.

This clone is a singleton in its sample. The chain links TRBV9 to TRBJ2-7; a weak D match, TRBD1 (6 bases). This CDR3 is built from 13 residues. In germline, CDR1 is SGDLS, CDR2 YYNGEE. Trimming took off 2 bases at V and 2 bases at J, with 8 bases between the two ends. The CDR3 bases are TGTGCCAGCAGCGTGGCAGGGGCCTACGAGCAGTACTTC. Amino acids: CASSVAGAYEQYF.

The V call is TRBV28, the J call TRBJ2-1, with 8 bases aligning to TRBD1. The CDR3 extends over 15 amino acids. V gave up 7 bases and J gave up 3 bases; unmatched junction bases: 8. Germline V gene lookup returns CDR1 MDHEN and CDR2 SYDVKM. CDR3: CASTIRQGLYNEQFF. CDR3 DNA: TGTGCCAGCACTATTAGACAGGGGCTCTACAATGAGCAGTTCTTC. Combining the CDR3 with reference TRBV28 and TRBJ2-1 gives the whole variable domain DVKVTQSSRYLVKRTGEKVFLECVQDMDHENMFWYRQDPGLGLRLIYFSYDVKMKEKGDIPEGYSVSREKKERFSLILESASTNQTSMYLCASTIRQGLYNEQFFGPGTRLTVL.

The chain couples TRBV11-2 to TRBJ2-7; TRBD1 agrees at 10 bases. The germline gives CDR1 SGHAT, CDR2 FQNNGV. V dropped 1 base and J dropped 4; count of bases not matched to a gene: 10. The CDR3 has 17 amino acids. CDR3 in DNA: TGTGCCAGCAGCTTAGTTCTAGGACAGGGGGTTTCGTACGAGCAGTACTTC. This gives the protein CASSLVLGQGVSYEQYF.

This chain links TRBV30 with TRBJ2-1, with 8 bases that match TRBD2. The CDR3 is 15 residues long. With V trimmed by 4 bases and J by 2 bases, 7 bases remained unmatched. CDR1 is GTSNPN, CDR2 SVGIG, per germline (reference sequence). Written as DNA, the CDR3 is TGTGCCTGGAAGGCGGAGGGACTAGCCTACAATGAGCAGTTCTTC. It is translated as CAWKAEGLAYNEQFF.

The chain has TRBV5-1 and TRBJ2-2; TRBD1 matches 7 bases. Germline V gene sequence: CDR1 SGHRS, CDR2 YFSETQ. CDR3 size: 15 residues. Trimming removed 1 base from V and 2 bases from J; junction bases left unmatched: 2. The chain's CDR3 is CASSLRGGNTGELFF. CDR3 nucleotides: TGCGCCAGCAGCTTGCGAGGGGGCAACACCGGGGAGCTGTTTTTT.